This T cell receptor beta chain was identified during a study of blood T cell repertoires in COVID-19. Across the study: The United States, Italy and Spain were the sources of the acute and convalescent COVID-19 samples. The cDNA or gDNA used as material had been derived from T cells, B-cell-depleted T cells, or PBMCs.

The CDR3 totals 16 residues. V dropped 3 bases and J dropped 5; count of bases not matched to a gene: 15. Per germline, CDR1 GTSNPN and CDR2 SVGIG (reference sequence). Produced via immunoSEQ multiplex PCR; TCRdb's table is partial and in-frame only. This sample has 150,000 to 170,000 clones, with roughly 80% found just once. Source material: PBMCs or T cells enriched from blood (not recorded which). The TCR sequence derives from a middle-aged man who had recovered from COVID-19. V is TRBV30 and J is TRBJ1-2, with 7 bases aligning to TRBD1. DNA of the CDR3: TGTGCCTGGAGCAGAAGAAGACAGGGTGGAGTATATGGCTACACCTTC. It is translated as CAWSRRRQGGVYGYTF.